This entry lists 21 T cell receptor beta chains sequenced from one sample in a study of radiation and T cells in renal cell carcinoma. As to time point: baseline pretreatment blood. The treatment denotes: 15 Gy SBRT to primary tumor, nephrectomy 4 weeks later. Only in-frame clones appear in the TCRdb table, and some are missing; sequencing was by immunoSEQ multiplex PCR. The sample has approximately 140,000 clones; about 87% are singletons. The sample here was blood, taken from a patient whose treatment included radiotherapy and nephrectomy. All receptors derive from a woman aged 65 to 85 with renal cell carcinoma.

V and J are TRBV28 and TRBJ2-5, with TRBD1 matching over 9 bases. The J segment lost 1 base and the V segment lost 5 bases, leaving 8 bases of the junction unmatched. CDR1 is MDHEN, CDR2 SYDVKM, per germline. The CDR3 has 16 amino acids. The CDR3, as DNA: TGTGCCAGCAGTCCCTGGACAGGGGCCCTCCAAGAGACCCAGTACTTC. Translating it yields CASSPWTGALQETQYF.

The V and J genes are TRBV2 and TRBJ1-6, with a possible D match to TRBD1 (6 bases). V gave up 3 bases and J gave up 3 bases, with 12 bases separating them. The length of the CDR3 is 16 residues. The germline V gene has CDR1 SNHLY and CDR2 FYNNEI. CDR3 loop: CASSDPGTHYNSPLHF. The CDR3, as DNA: TGTGCCAGCAGTGATCCCGGGACACACTATAATTCACCCCTCCACTTT.

The gene calls are TRBV5-1 and TRBJ2-4, with D hard to call. Trimming pared 0 bases from V and 4 bases from J, leaving 8 bases between. CDR3 size: 14 residues. Germline CDR1 and CDR2: SGHRS and YFSETQ. CDR3 amino acids: CASSLDGQKNIQYF. The DNA of the CDR3 is TGCGCCAGCAGCTTGGATGGGCAGAAAAACATTCAGTACTTC.

There are a few counts of this clone. This chain joins TRBV2 and TRBJ1-5; D ambiguous. Germline CDR1 reads SNHLY; CDR2 reads FYNNEI. There are 13 residues in the CDR3. V lost 7 bases and J lost 6, with 13 bases in between. CDR3 nucleotide sequence: TGTGCCAGCATGGGATCCCAGTTTCAGCCCCAGCATTTT. This codes for CASMGSQFQPQHF.

The genes are TRBV28 and TRBJ1-1; D is uncertain. This CDR3 contains 14 residues. V lost 6 bases, J lost 0 bases, and 11 bases lay in between. From germline, CDR1 is MDHEN and CDR2 SYDVKM. CDR3 protein: CASRGSGMNTEAFF. In nucleotides, the CDR3 is TGTGCCAGCAGGGGCAGTGGTATGAACACTGAAGCTTTCTTT.

V is TRBV7-2 and J is TRBJ1-5; D is unresolved. This CDR3 is built from 14 residues. Trimming pared 5 bases from V and 6 bases from J, leaving 14 bases between. The germline V gene has CDR1 SGHTA and CDR2 FQGNSA. The CDR3 spells CASSPPGFGQPQHF. CDR3 DNA: TGTGCCAGCAGCCCGCCGGGGTTCGGTCAGCCCCAGCATTTT.

The gene calls are TRBV5-1 and TRBJ1-1, with D hard to call. The CDR3 covers 16 residues. The V end was cut by 0 bases, the J end by 5 bases, with 17 bases between. Germline CDR1 is SGHRS and CDR2 is YFSETQ. The CDR3 spells CASSLEFLRRGTEAFF. CDR3 in DNA: TGCGCCAGCAGCTTGGAGTTTTTAAGACGCGGGACTGAAGCTTTCTTT.

The J gene is TRBJ1-6, the V gene TRBV4-3; no clear D gene. CDR1 and CDR2 from the germline V gene are LGHNA and YSLEER. Deletions cut 0 bases from V and 0 bases from J, with 9 bases between. This CDR3 spans 17 amino acids. For the CDR3, the DNA is TGCGCCAGCAGCCAAGAGCGGGAATCCTCCTATAATTCACCCCTCCACTTT. Residues: CASSQERESSYNSPLHF.

This clone turned up a few times. This sequence joins TRBV30 and TRBJ1-5, with TRBD1 matching over 7 bases. Trimming removed 0 bases from V and 6 bases from J; junction bases left unmatched: 2. Germline CDR1 GTSNPN, CDR2 SVGIG (reference sequence). The CDR3 has 13 amino acids. CDR3 bases: TGTGCCTGGAGTGTAAAGGGGGCTCAGCCCCAGCATTTT. This sequence encodes CAWSVKGAQPQHF.

V usage is TRBV2 and J usage is TRBJ1-2, with 7 bases identical to TRBD1. Looked up from germline, CDR1 is SNHLY and CDR2 is FYNNEI. Trimming at V came to 11 bases and at J to 4 bases, leaving 4 bases not matched to a gene. The CDR3 is made up of 11 amino acids. CDR3 amino acids: CARDRPYGYTF. CDR3 nucleotides: TGTGCCCGGGACAGACCCTATGGCTACACCTTC.

V usage is TRBV5-1 and J usage is TRBJ1-1, with 10 positions matching TRBD1. CDR3 length: 15 residues. The V gene's germline CDR1 is SGHRS and CDR2 YFSETQ. V lost 5 bases to trimming and J lost 1 base; unmatched junction nucleotides: 5. CDR3: CASRPGQGGNTEAFF. In DNA form, the CDR3 reads TGCGCCAGCAGGCCCGGACAGGGGGGGAACACTGAAGCTTTCTTT.

The V and J genes are TRBV7-6 and TRBJ1-6, with 7 positions matching TRBD1. The CDR3 sequence is 16 residues long. Germline values: CDR1 SGHVS, CDR2 FNYEAQ. J lost 4 bases, V lost 0 bases, and 3 bases had no gene match. In nucleotides, the CDR3 is TGTGCCAGCAGCTTAGCTCAGGGGGGATATAATTCACCCCTCCACTTT. Translated: CASSLAQGGYNSPLHF. Combining the CDR3 with reference TRBV7-6 and TRBJ1-6 gives the whole variable domain GAGVSQSPRYKVTKRGQDVALRCDPISGHVSLYWYRQALGQGPEFLTYFNYEAQQDKSGLPNDRFSAERPEGSISTLTIQRTEQRDSAMYRCASSLAQGGYNSPLHFGNGTRLTVT.

J is TRBJ1-5 and V is TRBV27; a possible D gene is TRBD1 (6 bases). Germline CDR1 MNHEY, CDR2 SMNVEV (reference sequence). The V end was cut by 2 bases, the J end by 5 bases, with 13 bases between. The CDR3 totals 15 residues. Here the CDR3 DNA reads TGTGCCAGCAGTTTAGGGTTCGGGGGCGATCAGCCCCAGCATTTT. Translating it yields CASSLGFGGDQPQHF.

The chain has TRBV27 and TRBJ2-7; no clear D. Germline assignment: CDR1 MNHEY and CDR2 SMNVEV (reference sequence). The CDR3 spans 12 residues. Trimming took 8 bases from V and 5 from J, leaving 13 bases between them. In nucleotides, the CDR3 is TGTGCCAGCCGCTCCCAAAGCGACGAGCAGTACTTC. This translates into CASRSQSDEQYF.

The chain joins TRBV5-1 to TRBJ1-1; D uncertain. V was shortened by 0 bases and J by 7 bases, with 19 bases between the two germline ends. This CDR3 spans 16 amino acids. Germline CDR1 SGHRS, CDR2 YFSETQ. CDR3 nucleotide sequence: TGCGCCAGCAGCTTGGGGCCCCGCCCGGGGAGGATTGAAGCTTTCTTT. Its protein product is CASSLGPRPGRIEAFF. The complete variable domain, with remaining parts taken from reference TRBV5-1 and TRBJ1-1, reads KAGVTQTPRYLIKTRGQQVTLSCSPISGHRSVSWYQQTPGQGLQFLFEYFSETQRNKGNFPGRFSGRQFSNSRSEMNVSTLELGDSALYLCASSLGPRPGRIEAFFGQGTRLTVV.

This clone was detected a few times. The rearrangement links TRBV7-2 to TRBJ1-2; the D gene is possibly TRBD1 (6 bases). The V end was cut by 10 bases, the J end by 2 bases, with 20 bases between. The CDR3 is 15 amino acids. The germline CDR1 and CDR2 sequences are SGHTA and FQGNSA. The CDR3 region is CATSLGGAPNYGYTF. As DNA, the CDR3 is TGTGCCACCTCCCTGGGGGGGGCGCCGAACTATGGCTACACCTTC.

This chain connects TRBV30 to TRBJ1-3, with D hard to call. The germline gives CDR1 GTSNPN, CDR2 SVGIG (reference sequence). The length of the CDR3 is 11 residues. The V and J ends lost 1 base and 7 bases respectively, with 5 bases between them. The CDR3 DNA follows: TGTGCCTGGAGTGGTGGGAACACCATATATTTT. It specifies CAWSGGNTIYF.

This chain joins TRBV5-6 and TRBJ2-7, with no clear D. The CDR3 is 12 amino acids. V lost 2 bases and J lost 5, with 8 bases in between. Germline CDR1 SGHDT, CDR2 YYEEEE. The CDR3 reads CASSFKAHEQYF. CDR3 coding DNA: TGTGCCAGCAGCTTTAAGGCACACGAGCAGTACTTC. Together with reference TRBV5-6 and TRBJ2-7, the CDR3 gives the full variable domain: DAGVTQSPTHLIKTRGQQVTLRCSPKSGHDTVSWYQQALGQGPQFIFQYYEEEERQRGNFPDRFSGHQFPNYSSELNVNALLLGDSALYLCASSFKAHEQYFGPGTRLTVT.

This clone was picked up a small number of times. Here the CDR3 DNA reads TGCGCCAGCAGCTTGACGGGACCGGCTGAAGCTTTCTTT. Protein sequence: CASSLTGPAEAFF. The chain links TRBV5-1 to TRBJ1-1; D is possibly TRBD1 (5 bases). V shed 1 base and J shed 6 bases, with 10 bases lying between them. The CDR3 totals 13 residues. From germline, CDR1 is SGHRS and CDR2 YFSETQ.

The V gene is TRBV7-2, the J gene TRBJ1-5, with 9 positions matching TRBD1. CDR1 and CDR2 (germline): SGHTA, FQGNSA. Trimming cost V 4 bases and J 7 bases; bases outside gene matches: 8. This CDR3 is built from 15 residues. CDR3 loop: CASSSGQGTIQPQHF. CDR3 DNA: TGTGCCAGCAGCTCCGGACAGGGGACAATCCAGCCCCAGCATTTT.

The V and J genes are TRBV7-9 and TRBJ1-2, with D perhaps TRBD1 (5 bases). This CDR3 spans 13 amino acids. V was shortened by 4 bases and J by 7 bases, with 13 bases between the two germline ends. Germline V gene lookup returns CDR1 SEHNR and CDR2 FQNEAQ (reference sequence). Here the CDR3 reads CASSSAGTSGYTF. The CDR3 DNA is TGTGCCAGCAGCTCCGCAGGGACGTCTGGCTACACCTTC.